These 29 T cell receptor beta chains share one sample of origin, sequenced in a study of CD8 T cells in ankylosing spondylitis (dated by TCRdb to about 2017). Receptor amplification or capture employed 5' RACE. The instrument was an Illumina HiSeq 2500. TCRdb's own reprocessing of the public reads used fastp at Q25 and MiXCR and kept productive beta chains. Duplicate CDR3 protein sequences are folded into a single record with the most common DNA and genes. This sample lists about 220,000 distinct CDR3 sequences; approximately 7.4% were detected once. 14% of the sample comes from the top ten. Their target antigens are unknown. Study-level results and caveats: Blood from ankylosing spondylitis patients appeared to be characterized by a TCR beta motif made up of 8 or 9 highly homologous amino acid variants.

Source material: blood, either unsorted or a sorted T cell fraction (not recorded which). The receptors come from a male donor with ankylosing spondylitis.

V and J are TRBV2 and TRBJ2-5, with TRBD1 identical over 9 bases. V trimming: 5 bases; J trimming: 3 bases; junction bases outside the gene matches: 4. CDR1 SNHLY and CDR2 FYNNEI come from the germline V gene. The CDR3 consists of 14 residues. Here the CDR3 reads CASSTGTGKETQYF. The CDR3 nucleotides are TGTGCCAGCAGTACCGGGACAGGGAAAGAGACCCAGTACTTC.

The chain links TRBV27 to TRBJ2-1; maybe TRBD2 (7 bases). Trimming took off 2 bases at V and 7 bases at J, with 15 bases between the two ends. Germline-derived CDR1 and CDR2 are MNHEY and SMNVEV (reference sequence). CDR3 length: 15 amino acids. This CDR3 reads CASSLGRGGLNEQFF. DNA for the CDR3: TGTGCCAGCAGTTTAGGAAGGGGGGGCCTTAATGAGCAGTTCTTC.

This chain links TRBV7-9 with TRBJ1-2; D unclear. Trimming removed 3 bases at V and 4 bases at J, with 12 bases between. The CDR3 extends over 14 amino acids. The germline gives CDR1 SEHNR, CDR2 FQNEAQ (reference sequence). In DNA form, the CDR3 reads TGTGCCAGCAGCTTGGGCAGTCCCCTCTATGGCTACACCTTC. This translates into CASSLGSPLYGYTF.

This clonotype has at least ten counts. The genes are TRBV12-3 or TRBV12-4 and TRBJ2-1, with a tentative D call TRBD1 (6 bases). The ends were cut back, 6 bases at V and 7 bases at J, with 16 bases in the middle. CDR3 length: 14 residues. The CDR3 is CASSGTIKINEQFF. CDR3 nucleotides: TGTGCCAGCAGCGGGACAATTAAAATTAATGAGCAGTTCTTC.

This clonotype was observed at least ten times. The chain employs TRBV4-1 and TRBJ2-2; 7 bases match TRBD2. Trimming at V came to 3 bases and at J to 6 bases, leaving 7 bases not matched to a gene. The CDR3 is made up of 15 amino acids. The germline gives CDR1 MGHRA, CDR2 YSYEKL. Here the CDR3 reads CASSHSSRGAGELFF. CDR3 nucleotide sequence: TGCGCCAGCAGCCATTCCTCCCGGGGGGCCGGGGAGCTGTTTTTT.

This clonotype was observed many times. The chain carries TRBV15 and TRBJ2-1, with 7 bases that match TRBD2. The CDR3 loop spans 13 amino acids. From germline, CDR1 is LNHNV and CDR2 YYDKDF (reference sequence). After removal of 5 bases from V and 7 bases from J, the junction contained 5 bases not matched to a gene. The DNA of the CDR3 is TGTGCCACCAGCCCGACTAGCAGGAATGAGCAGTTCTTC. Amino acids: CATSPTSRNEQFF.

The table lists this clonotype with many counts. The V and J genes are TRBV2 and TRBJ2-7, with 12 bases that match TRBD2. J lost 4 bases, V lost 8 bases, and 3 bases had no gene match. This CDR3 has 13 residues. The germline CDR1 and CDR2 sequences are SNHLY and FYNNEI. As DNA, the CDR3 is TGTGCCAGCGAACTAGCGGGGGGATACGAGCAGTACTTC. Protein product: CASELAGGYEQYF.

Ten or more counts support this clonotype. The chain is built from TRBV9 and TRBJ2-7; 13 bases are shared with TRBD2. Germline CDR1 reads SGDLS; CDR2 reads YYNGEE. The CDR3 runs 15 residues. Losses at the gene ends were 4 bases for V and 3 bases for J; bases not matched to a gene: 4. DNA for the CDR3: TGTGCCAGCAGCCCAGGGACTAGCGGGGACTACGAGCAGTACTTC. It translates to CASSPGTSGDYEQYF.

This chain connects TRBV5-5 to TRBJ2-7; no clear D gene. The V end lost 2 bases, the J end lost 0 bases, and 9 bases lay between the germline ends. CDR3 length equals 14 residues. The germline V gene has CDR1 SGHKS and CDR2 YYEKEE (reference sequence). CDR3 region: CASSLRHLSYEQYF. The CDR3 bases are TGTGCCAGCAGCTTACGGCACCTCTCCTACGAGCAGTACTTC.

This clonotype has ten or more counts. The rearrangement uses TRBV12-3 or TRBV12-4 and TRBJ2-1; 8 bases match TRBD1. Trimming removed 6 bases from V and 7 bases from J; junction bases left unmatched: 14. This CDR3 spans 16 amino acids. CDR3: CASRQAYRTGSNEQFF. The CDR3 DNA sequence: TGTGCCAGCAGACAAGCCTATCGGACAGGGTCGAATGAGCAGTTCTTC.

There are a few counts of this clonotype. The chain combines TRBV10-3 with TRBJ2-3; weak D call: TRBD1 (5 bases). Trimming left V 0 bases short and J 0 bases short, with 16 bases between. CDR1 and CDR2 (germline): ENHRY, SYGVKD. The CDR3 contains 18 residues. CDR3 loop: CAISESTGTSGSTDTQYF. The CDR3 region has the DNA TGTGCCATCAGTGAGTCGACTGGAACCTCAGGGAGCACAGATACGCAGTATTTT.

This clonotype occurred many times. This chain connects TRBV27 to TRBJ2-7; weak D call: TRBD1 (6 bases). V lost 6 bases and J 6 bases, leaving 18 bases between the germline ends. This CDR3 spans 14 amino acids. Germline V gene sequence: CDR1 MNHEY, CDR2 SMNVEV (reference sequence). DNA of the CDR3: TGTGCCAGCAGCCTAAATGGCAGGGGTGGCGAGCAGTACTTC. Protein: CASSLNGRGGEQYF.

Here the CDR3 reads CASSPLGFGSYEQYF. The CDR3 DNA reads TGTGCCAGCAGCCCCCTAGGGTTCGGCAGCTACGAGCAGTACTTC. The chain has TRBV7-9 and TRBJ2-7; D is ambiguous. V lost 5 bases, J lost 3 bases, and 17 bases lay in between. This CDR3 region has 15 residues. Germline V CDR1 and CDR2: SEHNR, FQNEAQ (reference sequence).

This sequence joins TRBV10-2 and TRBJ2-5; TRBD1 agrees at 11 bases. This CDR3 comprises 16 residues. Germline-derived CDR1 and CDR2 are WSHSY and SAAADI. J gave up 4 bases and V 0 bases, and 4 bases lay outside the gene matches. CDR3: CASSESYGTGGETQYF. The CDR3 nucleotides are TGCGCCAGCAGTGAGTCGTACGGGACAGGGGGAGAGACCCAGTACTTC.

This clonotype was recorded many times. V gene TRBV20-1 combines with J gene TRBJ1-6; 11 bases are shared with TRBD1. V gave up 6 bases and J gave up 7 bases; unmatched junction bases: 2. The CDR3 is 13 residues long. Germline CDR1 reads DFQATT; CDR2 reads SNEGSKA (reference sequence). The chain's CDR3 is CSARDRGNSPLHF. Here the CDR3 DNA reads TGCAGTGCCCGGGACAGGGGGAATTCACCCCTCCACTTT.

At least ten counts were recorded for this clonotype. This chain uses TRBV28 with TRBJ2-1, with 9 bases that match TRBD1. Germline V gene lookup returns CDR1 MDHEN and CDR2 SYDVKM. CDR3 size: 13 residues. V lost 1 base, J lost 9 bases, and 1 base stayed unmatched. CDR3 residues: CASSLLQGAEQFF. The CDR3 DNA sequence: TGTGCCAGCAGTTTATTACAGGGGGCTGAGCAGTTCTTC.

This clonotype was seen many times. The chain joins TRBV28 to TRBJ2-7; D may be TRBD1 (6 bases). Trimming pared 5 bases from V and 4 bases from J, leaving 12 bases between. The germline V gene has CDR1 MDHEN and CDR2 SYDVKM. The CDR3 is 13 amino acids. CDR3 nucleotides: TGTGCCAGCAGTCCCGGACAGTTTTACGAGCAGTACTTC. Residues: CASSPGQFYEQYF.

The chain joins TRBV4-1 to TRBJ1-1, with D perhaps matching TRBD1 (6 bases). Germline V gene data show CDR1 as MGHRA and CDR2 as YSYEKL. V was cut by 3 bases and J by 1 base, with 9 bases left in between. The CDR3 runs 14 residues. The CDR3 DNA reads TGCGCCAGCAGCCACCTACAGGGGAACACTGAAGCTTTCTTT. Protein product: CASSHLQGNTEAFF.

There are many counts of this clonotype. The J gene is TRBJ2-2, the V gene TRBV29-1; D is possibly TRBD1 (5 bases). V dropped 3 bases and J dropped 4 bases, with 9 bases sitting between them. Germline assignment: CDR1 SQVTM and CDR2 ANQGSEA. There are 13 residues in the CDR3. The CDR3 region has the DNA TGCAGCGTTGATCCCACAGGCACCGGGGAGCTGTTTTTT. Residues: CSVDPTGTGELFF.

This clonotype showed up many times. The rearrangement links TRBV14 to TRBJ2-7; weak D call: TRBD2 (5 bases). Germline CDR1 and CDR2: SGHDN and FVKESK. The CDR3 sequence is 14 residues long. The V end was cut by 4 bases, the J end by 3 bases, with 13 bases between. The CDR3 loop reads CASSRIGLNYEQYF. CDR3 bases: TGTGCCAGCAGCCGTATAGGACTGAACTACGAGCAGTACTTC.

Many counts were recorded for this clonotype. The chain uses TRBV7-9 and TRBJ2-7; D remains unclear. V lost 2 bases to trimming and J lost 3 bases, with 11 bases between them. The CDR3 is 14 residues long. Germline V gene lookup returns CDR1 SEHNR and CDR2 FQNEAQ (reference sequence). This chain's CDR3 is CASSLNPLNYEQYF. The CDR3 DNA reads TGTGCCAGCAGCTTAAACCCCCTCAACTACGAGCAGTACTTC.

This clonotype has a count of ten or more. The rearrangement uses TRBV2 and TRBJ2-3; D gene ambiguous. CDR3 length: 14 residues. V shed 1 base and J shed 2 bases, with 7 bases lying between them. Looked up from germline, CDR1 is SNHLY and CDR2 is FYNNEI. In nucleotides, the CDR3 is TGTGCCAGCAGTGAAGGCCGGGCCACAGATACGCAGTATTTT. Protein: CASSEGRATDTQYF.

At least ten counts were recorded for this clonotype. The chain links TRBV29-1 to TRBJ2-1; 13 nucleotides agree with TRBD2. Germline assignment: CDR1 SQVTM and CDR2 ANQGSEA. Germline trimming cut 6 bases from V and 6 bases from J; bases unmatched to any gene: 5. CDR3 size: 14 residues. The CDR3 loop is CSVTLAGGPNEQFF. CDR3 DNA: TGCAGCGTAACACTAGCGGGAGGGCCCAATGAGCAGTTCTTC.

This clonotype appeared a few times. This chain connects TRBV4-2 to TRBJ1-2, with D uncertain. Looked up from germline, CDR1 is LGHNA and CDR2 is YNFKEQ. The V end lost 0 bases, the J end lost 0 bases, and 11 bases lay between the germline ends. CDR3 length equals 16 residues. This chain's CDR3 is CASSQERTAPNYGYTF. The CDR3 DNA sequence: TGTGCCAGCAGCCAAGAGAGGACGGCGCCTAACTATGGCTACACCTTC.

Ten or more counts support this clonotype. The chain employs TRBV28 and TRBJ2-5; the match to TRBD2 covers 12 bases. This CDR3 contains 15 residues. In germline, CDR1 is MDHEN, CDR2 SYDVKM. With V trimmed by 6 bases and J by 2 bases, 4 bases remained unmatched. CDR3 protein: CASSRLAGDQETQYF. For the CDR3, the DNA is TGTGCCAGCAGCCGACTAGCGGGAGATCAAGAGACCCAGTACTTC. Based on the CDR3 plus reference TRBV28 and TRBJ2-5, the full variable domain is DVKVTQSSRYLVKRTGEKVFLECVQDMDHENMFWYRQDPGLGLRLIYFSYDVKMKEKGDIPEGYSVSREKKERFSLILESASTNQTSMYLCASSRLAGDQETQYFGPGTRLLVL.

This clonotype was recorded a few times. The chain joins TRBV13 to TRBJ1-4; TRBD1 matches at 7 bases. The CDR3 is made up of 16 amino acids. The V segment lost 2 bases and the J segment 0 bases; nucleotides outside the gene matches: 3. Germline assignment: CDR1 PRHDT and CDR2 FYEKMQ (reference sequence). The CDR3 is CASSLFQGATNEKLFF. The CDR3 nucleotides are TGTGCCAGCAGCTTATTCCAGGGGGCAACTAATGAAAAACTGTTTTTT.

In its sample, this clonotype was seen many times. This sequence joins TRBV9 and TRBJ2-7; D is perhaps TRBD1 (6 bases). Germline V gene sequence: CDR1 SGDLS, CDR2 YYNGEE. Between the trimmed V and J ends, which lost 4 bases and 0 bases, there was a span of 8 bases. The CDR3 spans 13 residues. The CDR3 nucleotides read TGTGCCAGCAGCCGGGACACCTCCTACGAGCAGTACTTC. Translation gives CASSRDTSYEQYF.

This clonotype was seen a few times. The chain joins TRBV25-1 to TRBJ2-7; 8 nucleotides align to TRBD1. Germline-derived CDR1 and CDR2 are MGHDK and SYGVNS. Trimming removed 4 bases from V and 5 bases from J; junction bases left unmatched: 7. This CDR3 has 14 residues. CDR3 loop: CASSVRTGSHEQYF. DNA of the CDR3: TGTGCCAGCAGTGTAAGGACAGGGAGCCACGAGCAGTACTTC.

This clonotype has a count of ten or more. The rearrangement joins TRBV9 to TRBJ2-7, with 9 bases lining up with TRBD1. The CDR3 runs to 16 residues. Germline V CDR1 and CDR2: SGDLS, YYNGEE. J gave up 2 bases and V 3 bases, and 9 bases lay outside the gene matches. CDR3 region: CASSAFTGGDAYEQYF. The CDR3 nucleotides are TGTGCCAGCAGCGCTTTTACAGGGGGCGATGCCTACGAGCAGTACTTC.